This is a list of T cell receptor beta chains from one sample in a study of blood T cell repertoires in COVID-19. Sequencing was performed with immunoSEQ multiplex PCR; in TCRdb, only in-frame clones are kept and a portion is missing. The sample includes over 100,000 clones, 91% of them seen just once. Specimen: peripheral blood. The origin of the receptors is a man aged 18 to 35 with acute or convalescent COVID-19. The CDR3 runs from the conserved cysteine through the conserved F or W. Fields, in order: D gene, clone size, CDR3 length, J gene, V gene, CDR3 DNA, CDR3 protein. D genes are given only for firm matches. Clone size is given for some rows only: seen once, a few or many times, or a class if the clone is expanded.

>TRBD1|.|16|TRBJ2-2|TRBV4-1
TGCGCCAGCAGCCAAGAGGGACAGTTCGTTGGCGGGGAGCTGTTTTTT
CASSQEGQFVGGELFF
>.|.|14|TRBJ1-1|TRBV6-5
TGTGCCAGCAGTTCAGGTGGGGGGAGCGCTGAAGCTTTCTTT
CASSSGGGSAEAFF
>.|.|12|TRBJ1-2|TRBV19
TGTGCCAGTACTTACCGGGGGTCTGGCTACACCTTC
CASTYRGSGYTF
>TRBD1|.|14|TRBJ2-4|TRBV5-6
TGTGCCAGCAGCCAGGACAGGGGGCGATACATTCAGTACTTC
CASSQDRGRYIQYF
>.|.|16|TRBJ1-2|TRBV4-1
TGCGCCAGCAGCCAAGATCCGTTGCCCGTCGGGACACTTCACGACTTC
CASSQDPLPVGTLHDF
>TRBD1|.|12|TRBJ1-1|TRBV2
TGTGCCAGCAGGACAGGGTTTTCGGCAGCTTTCTTT
CASRTGFSAAFF
>TRBD1|few|14|TRBJ1-2|TRBV19
TGTGCCAGTAGTAGCTCAGGGACAGGGGATGGCTACACCTTC
CASSSSGTGDGYTF
>.|.|20|TRBJ1-6|TRBV21-1
TGTGCCAGCAGCAAAGTCCACCCGGGACAGGGAAGCTCCTATAATTCACCCCTCCACTTT
CASSKVHPGQGSSYNSPLHF
>.|.|13|TRBJ1-5|TRBV19
TGTGCCAGTAGTCCGAGGGGCAATCAGCCCCAGCATTTT
CASSPRGNQPQHF
>.|.|13|TRBJ1-1|TRBV19
TGTGCCAGTATAGATGCCTCGGGGACTGAAGCTTTCTTT
CASIDASGTEAFF
>TRBD2|.|16|TRBJ2-7|TRBV6-2/TRBV6-3
TGTGCCAGCAGTTACGGCGGGACTAGTCGCCTCTACGAGCAGTACTTC
CASSYGGTSRLYEQYF
>.|.|11|TRBJ2-5|TRBV18
TGTGCCAGCTCAGCGGAAGAGACCCAGTACTTC
CASSAEETQYF